This T cell receptor beta chain came from a study of CD8 T cells in Susac syndrome. V was trimmed by 0 bases and J by 2 bases, leaving 9 bases between them. The CDR3 covers 14 residues. The germline gives CDR1 SGHRS, CDR2 YFSETQ. RNA totalling about 0.5 to 1 ug underwent reverse transcription with random hexamers. One entry per CDR3 protein, called by TCRdb with MiXCR from the immunoSEQ multiplex PCR reads. The sample has under 350,000 distinct CDR3 sequences, under 95% seen once. The multiple sclerosis control cohort comprised treatment-naive individuals presenting with stable or active relapsing-remitting disease. In contrast to the negatively isolated CD8+ and CD4+ T cells, TEMRA cells were FACS-enriched.

The source is a human donor with multiple sclerosis. The rearrangement joins TRBV5-1 to TRBJ2-7; D call uncertain. Sequencing input: CD4+ T cells from PBMCs. The DNA of the CDR3 is TGCGCCAGCAGCTTGGTTTCAGCAGCCTACGAGCAGTACTTC. Amino acid sequence: CASSLVSAAYEQYF.